Below, 28 T cell receptor beta chains from the same sample are listed, as sequenced in a study of blood T cell repertoires in COVID-19. Sequenced by immunoSEQ multiplex PCR; TCRdb stores in-frame clones only, minus some. The table lists 200,000 or so clones, 70% to 90% of them singletons. The specimen sequenced was peripheral blood. Receptors originate from a man aged 60 to 75 with acute or convalescent COVID-19.

Note on this clone: Other nucleotide sequences from this sample produce the same CDR3. The DNA for the CDR3 is TGTGCCACCAGTGAATACACAGATACGCAGTATTTT. It codes for CATSEYTDTQYF. J is TRBJ2-3 and V is TRBV24-1; no reliable D call. Trimming took 4 bases from V and 2 from J, leaving 3 bases between them. Germline V lookup: CDR1 KGHDR, CDR2 SFDVKD. This CDR3 spans 12 amino acids.

J is TRBJ2-2 and V is TRBV28; 10 bases map to TRBD2. Trimming removed 3 bases from V and 5 bases from J; junction bases left unmatched: 0. This CDR3 is 14 amino acids long. Germline CDR1 reads MDHEN; CDR2 reads SYDVKM. In nucleotides, the CDR3 is TGTGCCAGCAGTTTGACTAGCGGGACCGGGGAGCTGTTTTTT. Protein sequence: CASSLTSGTGELFF.

The chain uses TRBV11-3 and TRBJ2-5; TRBD1 aligns across 7 bases. The V gene end was trimmed by 1 base and the J gene end by 2 bases; junction bases not matched to a gene: 4. Germline-derived CDR1 and CDR2 are SGHNT and YENEEA. The CDR3 has 15 amino acids. CDR3 nucleotide sequence: TGTGCCAGCAGCTTAGGGGACAGCTTTCAAGAGACCCAGTACTTC. Translating gives CASSLGDSFQETQYF.

CDR3 region: CAWMISSGNTIYF. The CDR3, as DNA: TGTGCCTGGATGATCAGCTCTGGAAACACCATATATTTT. The V and J genes are TRBV30 and TRBJ1-3, with no clear D. CDR1 GTSNPN and CDR2 SVGIG come from the germline V gene (reference sequence). V lost 4 bases to trimming and J lost 0 bases, with 7 bases between them. This CDR3 comprises 13 residues.

The chain joins TRBV3-1 (or the pseudogene TRBV3-2) to TRBJ1-5; D remains unclear. CDR3 length: 15 residues. Trimming removed 4 bases from V and 2 bases from J, with 12 bases in between. Germline lookup yields CDR1 LGHDT and CDR2 YNNKEL (reference sequence). Here the CDR3 reads CASSLRGYGNQPQHF. CDR3 sequence (DNA): TGTGCCAGCAGCCTCAGAGGGTACGGCAATCAGCCCCAGCATTTT.

The chain recombines TRBV6-5 with TRBJ2-7, with TRBD1 matching over 8 bases. J lost 5 bases, V lost 7 bases, and 7 bases had no gene match. The CDR3 is 13 residues long. Germline CDR1 MNHEY, CDR2 SVGAGI. The CDR3 protein is CASTTDRAHEQYF. The CDR3 nucleotides are TGTGCCAGCACCACGGACAGGGCCCACGAGCAGTACTTC.

Comment on this clone: Other DNA variants within this sample encode the same CDR3. This chain uses TRBV18 with TRBJ2-7; the D is unclear. The length of the CDR3 is 13 residues. Deletions cut 4 bases from V and 3 bases from J, with 10 bases between. Germline assignment: CDR1 KGHSH and CDR2 LQKENI. The DNA for the CDR3 is TGTGCCAGCTCACGCACTGGTGGCTACGAGCAGTACTTC. It encodes CASSRTGGYEQYF.

The chain recombines TRBV2 with TRBJ2-5, with D possibly TRBD1 on 6 matching bases. Trimming stripped 8 bases from V and 1 base from J, with 11 bases between. This CDR3 contains 13 residues. Germline V gene data show CDR1 as SNHLY and CDR2 as FYNNEI. CDR3 in amino acids: CASHGQIQETQYF. The CDR3 region has the DNA TGTGCCAGCCACGGACAGATCCAAGAGACCCAGTACTTC.

This clone was recorded only once. This chain joins TRBV5-1 and TRBJ2-7; 8 bases are a match to TRBD1. Trimming at V came to 3 bases and at J to 9 bases, leaving 17 bases not matched to a gene. Germline CDR1 and CDR2: SGHRS and YFSETQ. There are 16 residues in the CDR3. The CDR3: CASSSGQGSLPTAQYF. The CDR3, as DNA: TGCGCCAGCAGCTCTGGACAGGGATCACTACCTACGGCGCAGTACTTC. Filled out from reference TRBV5-1 and TRBJ2-7, the complete variable domain reads KAGVTQTPRYLIKTRGQQVTLSCSPISGHRSVSWYQQTPGQGLQFLFEYFSETQRNKGNFPGRFSGRQFSNSRSEMNVSTLELGDSALYLCASSSGQGSLPTAQYFGPGTRLTVT.

This chain uses TRBV9 with TRBJ2-1, with 9 bases fitting TRBD2. Looked up from germline, CDR1 is SGDLS and CDR2 is YYNGEE. Losses at the gene ends were 0 bases for V and 4 bases for J; bases not matched to a gene: 8. The CDR3 contains 17 residues. CDR3 protein: CASSVAVSGRFYNEQFF. The DNA for the CDR3 is TGTGCCAGCAGCGTAGCGGTGAGCGGGAGGTTTTACAATGAGCAGTTCTTC.

The genes are TRBV19 and TRBJ2-7, with 8 bases fitting TRBD1. Per germline, CDR1 LNHDA and CDR2 SQIVND (reference sequence). J lost 2 bases, V lost 6 bases, and 6 bases had no gene match. The CDR3 runs 14 residues. Written as DNA, the CDR3 is TGTGCCAGTAGCATTGGGACAGGCCCCTACGAGCAGTACTTC. It codes for CASSIGTGPYEQYF.

The chain joins TRBV28 to TRBJ1-5; 12 positions match TRBD1. V was clipped by 7 bases and J by 6 bases; unmatched bases: 7. CDR1 is MDHEN, CDR2 SYDVKM, per germline. The CDR3 extends over 15 amino acids. CDR3 in amino acids: CASTPGQGAGQPQHF. The CDR3 coding sequence is TGTGCCAGCACCCCGGGACAGGGGGCAGGTCAGCCCCAGCATTTT. Looking up the rest from reference TRBV28 and TRBJ1-5 gives the full variable domain: DVKVTQSSRYLVKRTGEKVFLECVQDMDHENMFWYRQDPGLGLRLIYFSYDVKMKEKGDIPEGYSVSREKKERFSLILESASTNQTSMYLCASTPGQGAGQPQHFGDGTRLSIL.

The gene calls are TRBV5-8 and TRBJ2-7, with D perhaps matching TRBD2 (6 bases). Trimming took 0 bases from V and 1 from J, leaving 11 bases between them. This CDR3 has 15 residues. The V gene's germline CDR1 is SGHTS and CDR2 YDEGEE. In DNA, the CDR3 is TGTGCCAGCAGCTTGGAACTAGCTGGGTCCTACGAGCAGTACTTC. Its protein product is CASSLELAGSYEQYF.

This sequence joins TRBV3-1 (or the pseudogene TRBV3-2) and TRBJ1-2; 8 positions match TRBD1. The CDR3 sequence is 14 residues long. CDR1 and CDR2 from the germline V gene are LGHDT and YNNKEL (reference sequence). After removal of 4 bases from V and 4 bases from J, the junction contained 5 bases not matched to a gene. CDR3 sequence: CASSPGTGGYGYTF. In DNA form, the CDR3 reads TGTGCCAGCAGCCCAGGGACAGGTGGCTATGGCTACACCTTC.

The chain has TRBV2 and TRBJ1-5, with D perhaps TRBD1 (5 bases). Per germline, CDR1 SNHLY and CDR2 FYNNEI. The germline V and J ends were trimmed by 6 bases and 4 bases, with 10 bases remaining between them. CDR3 size: 13 residues. CDR3 residues: CASSGGVNQPQHF. Written as DNA, the CDR3 is TGTGCCAGCAGCGGGGGGGTAAATCAGCCCCAGCATTTT.

This chain links TRBV4-1 with TRBJ1-5, with 9 bases fitting TRBD1. The V gene end was trimmed by 1 base and the J gene end by 6 bases; junction bases not matched to a gene: 10. The CDR3 length is 17 residues. Germline CDR1 MGHRA, CDR2 YSYEKL. CDR3 loop: CASSQADRGQGTQPQHF. In DNA, the CDR3 is TGCGCCAGCAGCCAAGCGGACCGGGGACAGGGAACTCAGCCCCAGCATTTT.

This clone was counted once. The V gene is TRBV27, the J gene TRBJ2-7; D is uncertain. This CDR3 region has 14 residues. Trimming pared 2 bases from V and 1 base from J, leaving 9 bases between. Germline CDR1 reads MNHEY; CDR2 reads SMNVEV (reference sequence). Here the CDR3 DNA reads TGTGCCAGCAGTTTAAGTCCCAGATCCTACGAGCAGTACTTC. Translation: CASSLSPRSYEQYF.

The gene calls are TRBV7-6 and TRBJ2-2; D is perhaps TRBD2 (6 bases). The CDR3 runs to 16 residues. V gave up 5 bases and J gave up 5 bases, with 18 bases separating them. Germline CDR1 reads SGHVS; CDR2 reads FNYEAQ. CDR3 in DNA: TGTGCCAGCAGCCCTAGGGGAGGATCAGAAACCGGGGAGCTGTTTTTT. Translation gives CASSPRGGSETGELFF.

The chain employs TRBV7-2 and TRBJ1-2; the D gene is possibly TRBD1 (6 bases). Deletions cut 1 base from V and 6 bases from J, with 12 bases between. Germline-derived CDR1 and CDR2 are SGHTA and FQGNSA. This CDR3 is 14 amino acids long. The CDR3 spells CASSLVARGDGYTF. The CDR3 nucleotides are TGTGCCAGCAGCTTAGTGGCCAGGGGAGATGGCTACACCTTC. Using reference TRBV7-2 and TRBJ1-2 for the parts outside the CDR3, the full variable domain is GAGVSQSPSNKVTEKGKDVELRCDPISGHTALYWYRQSLGQGLEFLIYFQGNSAPDKSGLPSDRFSAERTGGSVSTLTIQRTQQEDSAVYLCASSLVARGDGYTFGSGTRLTVV.

This clone has just a few counts. The V call is TRBV6-2 or TRBV6-3, the J call TRBJ2-3; 13 bases agree with TRBD2. The length of the CDR3 is 18 residues. Unmatched junction bases numbered 8, after V lost 5 bases and J lost 0 bases. Germline lookup yields CDR1 MNHEY and CDR2 SVGEGT. The CDR3 DNA is TGTGCCAGCAGTCACCATGGACTAGCGGGAGTTAGCACAGATACGCAGTATTTT. The encoded protein is CASSHHGLAGVSTDTQYF.

This clone was observed a single time. This chain links TRBV27 with TRBJ1-5; D may be TRBD1 (5 bases). V lost 5 bases to trimming and J lost 6 bases, with 8 bases between them. The CDR3 runs 12 residues. The V gene's germline CDR1 is MNHEY and CDR2 SMNVEV (reference sequence). As DNA, the CDR3 is TGTGCCAGCAGTCAAAGGGGTCAGCCCCAGCATTTT. It encodes CASSQRGQPQHF.

The chain links TRBV18 to TRBJ2-7; 7 bases map to TRBD1. Germline loops: CDR1 KGHSH, CDR2 LQKENI. V was clipped by 3 bases and J by 5 bases; unmatched bases: 10. The CDR3 covers 15 residues. CDR3 protein: CASSPRQGLTDEQYF. The CDR3 coding sequence is TGTGCCAGCTCACCCCGACAGGGCCTAACCGACGAGCAGTACTTC.

The chain links TRBV2 to TRBJ1-5, with TRBD1 matching 7 bases. Germline assignment: CDR1 SNHLY and CDR2 FYNNEI. V lost 5 bases and J lost 3; bases outside the gene matches: 7. The CDR3 is 15 amino acids. Written as DNA, the CDR3 is TGTGCCAGCAGTTCCAACAGGGGAGACAATCAGCCCCAGCATTTT. This codes for CASSSNRGDNQPQHF. Full variable domain (outside the CDR3, taken from reference TRBV2 and TRBJ1-5): EPEVTQTPSHQVTQMGQEVILRCVPISNHLYFYWYRQILGQKVEFLVSFYNNEISEKSEIFDDQFSVERPDGSNFTLKIRSTKLEDSAMYFCASSSNRGDNQPQHFGDGTRLSIL.

V usage is TRBV7-8 and J usage is TRBJ1-1; TRBD1 matches at 11 bases. The CDR3 spans 17 residues. V lost 5 bases, J lost 0 bases, and 8 bases stayed unmatched. Per germline, CDR1 SGHVS and CDR2 FQNEAQ. The CDR3 DNA sequence: TGTGCCAGCAGCCCACTGGGGGACAGGGGGTTGAACACTGAAGCTTTCTTT. Translated: CASSPLGDRGLNTEAFF.

This clone has just a few counts. The chain recombines TRBV7-9 with TRBJ2-2; 9 bases agree with TRBD1. Per germline, CDR1 SEHNR and CDR2 FQNEAQ (reference sequence). The V segment lost 5 bases and the J segment 4 bases; nucleotides outside the gene matches: 5. The CDR3 spans 15 residues. This chain's CDR3 is CASSGGQGFTGELFF. The CDR3 coding sequence is TGTGCCAGCAGCGGGGGACAGGGATTCACCGGGGAGCTGTTTTTT.

This chain joins TRBV24-1 and TRBJ2-5; no reliable D call. The germline V and J ends were trimmed by 5 bases and 1 base, with 7 bases remaining between them. The CDR3 has 13 amino acids. From germline, CDR1 is KGHDR and CDR2 SFDVKD. The CDR3 region has the DNA TGTGCCACCAGTGTACCCGGCCAAGAGACCCAGTACTTC. Protein sequence: CATSVPGQETQYF.

This clone was seen once. The CDR3 loop is CASSVLGRSSYNEQFF. CDR3 sequence (DNA): TGTGCCAGTAGTGTCCTGGGGAGGAGCTCCTACAATGAGCAGTTCTTC. The gene calls are TRBV19 and TRBJ2-1; the D gene is possibly TRBD2 (6 bases). The CDR3 sequence is 16 residues long. The germline CDR1 and CDR2 sequences are LNHDA and SQIVND (reference sequence). V shed 5 bases and J shed 0 bases, with 14 bases lying between them.

This clone was detected a few times. The J gene is TRBJ2-2, the V gene TRBV5-1, with 10 nucleotides matching TRBD1. Per germline, CDR1 SGHRS and CDR2 YFSETQ. CDR3 length: 17 residues. V gave up 4 bases and J gave up 4 bases; unmatched junction bases: 10. The CDR3 spells CASSQGGQGPFTGELFF. In DNA, the CDR3 is TGCGCCAGCAGCCAGGGGGGACAGGGGCCTTTCACCGGGGAGCTGTTTTTT.